This T cell receptor (beta chain) is from a study of blood T cell repertoires in COVID-19. V was pared by 4 bases and J by 0 bases, with 6 bases between. In germline, CDR1 is SGHNT, CDR2 YENEEA. The CDR3 covers 14 residues. The assay was immunoSEQ multiplex PCR, and TCRdb's table has in-frame clones only and misses some. Altogether about 230,000 clones are present, about 80% being singletons, with the ten largest covering around 6.8%. The sequenced sample was peripheral blood. The sequence came from a woman aged 45-59 years with acute or convalescent COVID-19. The chain combines TRBV11-3 with TRBJ2-2; D is ambiguous. Written as DNA, the CDR3 is TGTGCCAGCAGCTATACAGCGAACACCGGGGAGCTGTTTTTT. This gives the protein CASSYTANTGELFF. The full variable domain, its missing parts supplied by reference TRBV11-3 and TRBJ2-2, is EAGVVQSPRYKIIEKKQPVAFWCNPISGHNTLYWYLQNLGQGPELLIRYENEEAVDDSQLPKDRFSAERLKGVDSTLKIQPAELGDSAVYLCASSYTANTGELFFGEGSRLTVL.